This entry features one TCR beta chain sequence. Its antigen remains undetermined. Within one base of it there is no much larger clone, and no base qualities were kept. The data are from a study of T cell responses to AZD1222 COVID-19 vaccine (dated by TCRdb to the early 2020s). A note on the overall study: A total of 233 trial participants underwent TCR sequencing, of whom approximately 200 had received two doses of AZD1222 and some 26 had received two doses of the MenACWY control vaccine. Trial participants were enrolled by age into 18-55, 56-69 and 70-plus year subgroups, with about 150, 28 and 57 TCR-sequenced participants respectively. What the work shows at the level of the full study, not this receptor alone: Conclusions about previously exposed vaccinees are limited because only a handful of AZD1222 recipients were SARS-CoV-2 seropositive at baseline. Reportedly, close to half of the unique spike-specific TCRs recognized epitopes lying outside the regions that are mutated in the B.1.351 and B.1.1.7 variants. In the small 56-69-year group, the increase in depth fell short of significance, most likely because of low power. No day 14 peak-response samples were available, so repertoires were characterized only after the peak T cell response. A significant rise in spike-specific TCR breadth and depth was observed after two AZD1222 doses relative to day 0 and relative to MenACWY recipients. Participants were mostly white British, with more females than males. The authors suggested clonal diversity may have been underestimated. Vaccine-associated CD4 TCRs spanned the whole spike protein, with dominant responses in regions 160-218 and 743-854.

The CDR3 regions of human TCRbeta chains were analyzed by immunosequencing. Regarding the original processing steps: TCRs in the repertoires were compared against a reference library of SARS-CoV-2-specific TCRs that had been generated with the MIRA antigen-specificity platform. Breadth was defined as the fraction of unique TCRs that were SARS-CoV-2-associated. Depth was defined as the fraction of total T cells that were SARS-CoV-2-associated. Using the MIRA data, each spike-specific TCR was assigned both to the spike region to which the TCR was reactive and to a CD4 or CD8 class. Log10-transformed breadth and depth values were compared by one-way ANOVA with Sidak's multiple comparisons tests. The table was pulled from immuneACCESS by TCRdb, which kept in-frame rearrangements only. Such tables lose some clones; where checked, under half of the loss comes from unresolved V genes, and the rest has no known cause. V, J and clone size reflect that table, while D and trimming were determined from the DNA. For this sample the table gives tens of thousands of clones, of which about four fifths were detected only once. Of the sample, 26% falls within the top ten clones.

The time point label corresponds to: about 28 days (+/-7) after the second vaccine dose. AZD1222 recipients given second doses at about 4 weeks or at about 12 weeks were pooled, since spike-specific TCR depth and breadth were not found to differ between the two schedules. The vaccinee samples were drawn from two UK trials, COV001 and COV002, one of which was a single-blind randomized controlled phase 2/3 trial testing AZD1222 (ChAdOx1 nCoV-19) in healthy adults. For TCRbeta chain sequencing, PBMC samples from trial participants were taken at day 0 and at day 28 after the second dose. The CDR3, cysteine through phenylalanine, is 13 amino acids long. The read is trimmed to its CDR3 DNA, 39 bases read in frame from base 1. V ends up 6 bases short and J 8 bases short, with an unmatched junction base count of 7.

The chain is assembled from TRBV12-3 or TRBV12-4 and TRBJ1-1; TRBD1 lines up with 9 middle nucleotides. The sample in question was peripheral blood, obtained 28 days after the second AZD1222 dose. This TCR was sampled from an adult who received the AZD1222 COVID-19 vaccine. The CDR3 region has the sequence CASRGQGTLEAFF. The nucleotides are TGTGCCAGCAGGGGACAGGGAACTTTAGAAGCTTTCTTT.